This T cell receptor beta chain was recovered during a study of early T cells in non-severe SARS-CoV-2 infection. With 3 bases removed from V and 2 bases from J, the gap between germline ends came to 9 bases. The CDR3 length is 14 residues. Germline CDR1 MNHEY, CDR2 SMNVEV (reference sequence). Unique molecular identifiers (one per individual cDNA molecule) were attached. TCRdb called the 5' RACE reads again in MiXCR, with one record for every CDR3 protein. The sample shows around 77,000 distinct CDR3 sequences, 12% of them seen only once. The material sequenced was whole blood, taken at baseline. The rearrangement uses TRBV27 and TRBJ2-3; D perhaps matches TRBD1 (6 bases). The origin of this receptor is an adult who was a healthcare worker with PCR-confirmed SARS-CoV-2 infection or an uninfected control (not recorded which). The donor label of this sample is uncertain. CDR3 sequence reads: CASSFTGYTDTQYF. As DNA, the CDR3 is TGTGCCAGCAGTTTTACAGGGTACACAGATACGCAGTATTTT.